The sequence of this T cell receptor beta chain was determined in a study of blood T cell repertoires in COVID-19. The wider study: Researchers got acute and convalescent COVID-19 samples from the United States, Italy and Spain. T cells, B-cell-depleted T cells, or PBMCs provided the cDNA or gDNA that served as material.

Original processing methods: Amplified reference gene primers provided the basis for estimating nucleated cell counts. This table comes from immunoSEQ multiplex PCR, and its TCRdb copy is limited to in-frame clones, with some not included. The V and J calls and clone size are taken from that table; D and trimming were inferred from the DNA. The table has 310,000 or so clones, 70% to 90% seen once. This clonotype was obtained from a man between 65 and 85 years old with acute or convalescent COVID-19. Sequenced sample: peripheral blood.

In DNA, the CDR3 is TGTGCCACCTCTGGGGGCGTGGAGACCCAGTACTTC. Translated, it gives CATSGGVETQYF. The chain joins TRBV28 to TRBJ2-5, with D possibly being TRBD1 (6 bases). V gave up 10 bases and J gave up 5 bases, with 14 bases separating them. The CDR3 runs to 12 residues. The V gene's germline CDR1 is MDHEN and CDR2 SYDVKM.